The entry below describes one T cell receptor (beta chain). The antigen is undetermined. These data belong to a study of OX40 agonist ivuxolimab in advanced cancers. About the study: Patients with prior anti-PD-1, anti-PD-L1 or anti-CTLA-4 therapy were eligible; roughly 41% had some. Findings and caveats of the study: CD4+ and CD8+ blood T cells expanded clonally by week 6 at 0.1 to 3.0 mg/kg. It was not determined which antigens were specifically recognized by the peripheral T cells that had undergone clonal expansion.

CDR3 length: 11 amino acids. V dropped 6 bases and J dropped 4 bases, with 7 bases sitting between them. The germline gives CDR1 MNHEY, CDR2 SVGAGI. TCRdb keeps only in-frame clones here, not all; method: immunoSEQ multiplex PCR. The data hold 40,000 or so clones, with roughly nine tenths observed a single time. The receptor comes from an adult with an advanced solid tumor such as melanoma, head and neck, liver or kidney cancer. V usage is TRBV6-5 and J usage is TRBJ2-7; tentative D call: TRBD1 (6 bases). This specimen was CD4+ or CD8+ T cells sorted from blood, taken in a trial of the OX40 agonist ivuxolimab. CDR3 sequence reads: CASRDSYEQYF. The CDR3 nucleotides read TGTGCCAGCAGGGACAGTTACGAGCAGTACTTC.